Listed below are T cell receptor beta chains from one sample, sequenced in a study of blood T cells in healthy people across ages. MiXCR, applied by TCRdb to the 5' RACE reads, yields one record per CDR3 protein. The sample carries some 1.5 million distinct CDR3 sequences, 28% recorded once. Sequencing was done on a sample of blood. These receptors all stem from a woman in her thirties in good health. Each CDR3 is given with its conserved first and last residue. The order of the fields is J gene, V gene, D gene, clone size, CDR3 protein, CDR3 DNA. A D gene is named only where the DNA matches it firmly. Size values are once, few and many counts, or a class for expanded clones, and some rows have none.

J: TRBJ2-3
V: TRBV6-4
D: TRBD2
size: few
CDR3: CASSEGGGGATDTQYF
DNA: TGTGCCAGCAGTGAGGGTGGCGGGGGGGCAACAGATACGCAGTATTTT

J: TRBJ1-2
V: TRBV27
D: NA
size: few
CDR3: CASSLSGAGPYGYTF
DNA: TGTGCCAGCAGTTTATCGGGGGCGGGGCCCTATGGCTACACCTTC

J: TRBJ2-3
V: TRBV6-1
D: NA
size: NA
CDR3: CASSDRTRDTQYF
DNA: TGTGCCAGCAGTGACAGGACGCGAGATACGCAGTATTTT

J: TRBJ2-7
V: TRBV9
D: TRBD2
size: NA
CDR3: CASSLRGGDASYEQYF
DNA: TGTGCCAGCAGCCTACGCGGGGGGGACGCGTCCTACGAGCAGTACTTC

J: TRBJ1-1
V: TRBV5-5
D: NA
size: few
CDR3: CASSSFFGTETFF
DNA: TGTGCCAGCAGCTCCTTCTTCGGCACTGAAACTTTCTTT

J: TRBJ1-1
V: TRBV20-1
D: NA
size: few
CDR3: CSATETPGSNTEAFF
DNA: TGCAGTGCTACCGAAACTCCCGGATCTAACACTGAAGCTTTCTTT

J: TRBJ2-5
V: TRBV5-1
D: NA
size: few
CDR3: CASSHSRGDRRETQYF
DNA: TGCGCCAGCAGCCACTCGAGGGGCGATAGGAGGGAGACCCAGTACTTC

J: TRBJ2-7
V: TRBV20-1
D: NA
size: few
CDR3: CSACRPRRPPYEQYF
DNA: TGCAGTGCTTGCAGGCCGAGGCGACCTCCCTACGAGCAGTACTTC

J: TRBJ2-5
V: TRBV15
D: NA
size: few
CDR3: CATSSRNQETQYF
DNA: TGTGCCACCAGCAGTCGAAACCAAGAGACCCAGTACTTC

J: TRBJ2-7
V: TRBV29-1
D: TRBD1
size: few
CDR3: CSVEVPGTGVHEQYF
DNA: TGCAGCGTTGAAGTCCCGGGGACAGGGGTCCACGAGCAGTACTTC

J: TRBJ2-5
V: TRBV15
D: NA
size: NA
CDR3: CATSGLDGDVTQYF
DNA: TGTGCCACCAGCGGACTGGATGGAGATGTGACCCAGTACTTC

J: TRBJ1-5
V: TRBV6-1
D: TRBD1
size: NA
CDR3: CASSGHTGGLRNQPQHF
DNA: TGTGCCAGCAGTGGGCACACAGGGGGCTTGAGGAATCAGCCCCAGCATTTT

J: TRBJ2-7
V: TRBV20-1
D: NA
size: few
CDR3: CSARGSEGREQYF
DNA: TGCAGTGCTAGAGGTTCCGAGGGACGGGAGCAGTACTTC

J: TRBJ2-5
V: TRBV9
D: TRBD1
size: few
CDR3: CASSARGLETQYF
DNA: TGTGCCAGCAGCGCCAGGGGGCTGGAGACCCAGTACTTC

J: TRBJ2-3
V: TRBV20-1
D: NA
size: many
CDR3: CSARVAGTSTDTQYF
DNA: TGCAGTGCTAGGGTGGCGGGAACTAGCACAGATACGCAGTATTTT

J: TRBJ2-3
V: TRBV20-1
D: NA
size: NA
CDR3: CSARDPLPVGPDTQYF
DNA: TGCAGTGCTAGAGATCCCCTTCCGGTGGGGCCAGATACGCAGTATTTT

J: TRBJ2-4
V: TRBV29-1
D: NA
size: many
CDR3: CSVLLNIQYF
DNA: TGCAGCGTCCTCCTAAACATTCAGTACTTC

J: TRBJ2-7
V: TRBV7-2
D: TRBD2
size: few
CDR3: CASSLVRTSGEQYF
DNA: TGTGCCAGCAGCTTAGTGAGGACTAGCGGGGAGCAGTACTTC

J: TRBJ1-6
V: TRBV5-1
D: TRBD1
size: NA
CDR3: CASRRDRGASPLHF
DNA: TGCGCCAGCAGAAGAGACAGGGGCGCTTCACCCCTCCACTTT

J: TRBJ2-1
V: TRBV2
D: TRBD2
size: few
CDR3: CASSEAWGGYNEQFF
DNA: TGTGCCAGCAGTGAAGCTTGGGGGGGCTACAATGAGCAGTTCTTC

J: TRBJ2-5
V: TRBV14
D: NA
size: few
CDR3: CASSQELGTELTQYF
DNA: TGTGCCAGCAGCCAAGAATTGGGGACCGAGTTGACCCAGTACTTC

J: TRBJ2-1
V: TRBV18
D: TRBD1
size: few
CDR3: CASSPPYTGGGDEQFF
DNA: TGTGCCAGCTCACCACCGTATACAGGGGGCGGCGATGAGCAGTTCTTC

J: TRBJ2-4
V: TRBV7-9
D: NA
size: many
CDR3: CASSVTQGASGYIQYF
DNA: TGTGCCAGCAGCGTTACGCAGGGTGCGTCGGGATACATTCAGTACTTC

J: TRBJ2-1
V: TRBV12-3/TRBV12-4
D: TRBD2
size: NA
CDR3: CASSGPSGAAYNEQFF
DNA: TGTGCCAGCTCTGGTCCCAGCGGGGCGGCCTACAATGAGCAGTTCTTC

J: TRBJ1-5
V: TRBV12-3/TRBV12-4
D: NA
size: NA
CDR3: CASSPRAGSNQPQHF
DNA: TGTGCCAGCAGCCCCCGGGCAGGGAGCAATCAGCCCCAGCATTTT

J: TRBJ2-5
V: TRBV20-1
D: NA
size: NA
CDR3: CSAREGGPQETQYF
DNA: TGCAGTGCTAGAGAGGGGGGCCCTCAAGAGACCCAGTACTTC

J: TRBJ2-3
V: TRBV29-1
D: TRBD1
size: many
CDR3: CSEETGSAQYF
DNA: TGCAGCGAGGAGACAGGGAGTGCGCAGTATTTT

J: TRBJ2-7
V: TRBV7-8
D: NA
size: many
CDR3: CASRLGSLTYEQYF
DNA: TGTGCCAGCAGACTAGGGAGTTTAACCTACGAGCAGTACTTC

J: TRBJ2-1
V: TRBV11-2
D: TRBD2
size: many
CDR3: CASSLQRGGFEQFF
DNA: TGTGCCAGCAGCTTACAGCGGGGGGGGTTTGAGCAGTTCTTC

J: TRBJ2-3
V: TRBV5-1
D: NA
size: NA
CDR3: CASSLARQSTDTQYF
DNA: TGCGCCAGCAGCTTGGCGCGCCAGAGCACAGATACGCAGTATTTT

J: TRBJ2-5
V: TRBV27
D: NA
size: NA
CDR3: CASSFRRDSKVETQYF
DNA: TGTGCCAGCAGTTTTAGGAGGGATAGTAAGGTAGAGACCCAGTACTTC

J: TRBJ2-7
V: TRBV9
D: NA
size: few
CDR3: CASSAGGLNSYEQYF
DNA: TGTGCCAGCAGCGCCGGGGGGCTCAATTCCTACGAGCAGTACTTC

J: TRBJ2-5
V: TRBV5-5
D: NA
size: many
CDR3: CASSLPLLGETQYF
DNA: TGTGCCAGCAGCTTGCCCCTGCTGGGCGAGACCCAGTACTTC

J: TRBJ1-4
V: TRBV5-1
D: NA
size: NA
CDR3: CASSLVGGPSRGEKLFF
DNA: TGCGCCAGCAGCTTGGTAGGGGGGCCTTCCAGAGGAGAAAAACTGTTTTTT

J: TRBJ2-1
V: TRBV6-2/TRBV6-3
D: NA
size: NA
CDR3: CTSSYSFYNEQFF
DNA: TGTACCAGCAGTTACTCATTTTACAATGAGCAGTTCTTC

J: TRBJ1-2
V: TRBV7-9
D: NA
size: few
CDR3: CAGSLALATDGYTF
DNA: TGTGCCGGCAGCTTAGCGCTGGCGACTGATGGCTACACCTTC

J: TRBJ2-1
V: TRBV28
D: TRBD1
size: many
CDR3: CASSPIGGQGHNEQFF
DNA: TGTGCCAGCAGTCCCATCGGGGGACAGGGACACAATGAGCAGTTCTTC

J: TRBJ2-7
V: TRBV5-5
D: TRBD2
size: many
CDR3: CASSLSGATSYEQYF
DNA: TGTGCCAGCAGCTTGAGCGGGGCGACCTCCTACGAGCAGTACTTC

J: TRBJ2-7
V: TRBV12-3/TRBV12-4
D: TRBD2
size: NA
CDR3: CASSPHRLAGGSEQYF
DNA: TGTGCCAGCAGTCCCCATCGACTAGCGGGAGGTTCCGAGCAGTACTTC

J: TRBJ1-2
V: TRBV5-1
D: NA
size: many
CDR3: CASSLVAGVNYGYTF
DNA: TGCGCCAGCAGCTTGGTGGCAGGCGTAAACTATGGCTACACCTTC

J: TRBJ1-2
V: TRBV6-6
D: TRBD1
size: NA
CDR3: CASSTGGERYGYTF
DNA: TGTGCCAGCAGTACAGGGGGCGAGCGCTATGGCTACACCTTC

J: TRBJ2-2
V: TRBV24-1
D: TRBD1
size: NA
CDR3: CATRGQGRAGELFF
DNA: TGTGCCACCAGGGGACAGGGAAGAGCCGGGGAGCTGTTTTTT

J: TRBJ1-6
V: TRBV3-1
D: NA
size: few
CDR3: CASSRRGGFGSPLHF
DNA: TGTGCCAGCAGCCGACGGGGAGGATTCGGATCACCCCTCCACTTT

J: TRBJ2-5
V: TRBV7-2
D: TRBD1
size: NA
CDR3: CASSASGTGQETQYF
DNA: TGTGCCAGCAGCGCCAGTGGGACAGGACAAGAGACCCAGTACTTC

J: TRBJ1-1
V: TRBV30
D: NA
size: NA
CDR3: CAWSVGTMNTEAFF
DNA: TGTGCCTGGAGTGTAGGAACGATGAACACTGAAGCTTTCTTT

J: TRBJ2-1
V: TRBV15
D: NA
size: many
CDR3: CATSRDPSGNEQFF
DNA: TGTGCCACCAGCAGAGATCCAAGTGGCAATGAGCAGTTCTTC

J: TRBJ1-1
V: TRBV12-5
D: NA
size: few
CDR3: CASGLASGARTEAFF
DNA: TGTGCTAGTGGTTTGGCCTCAGGGGCGAGGACTGAAGCTTTCTTT

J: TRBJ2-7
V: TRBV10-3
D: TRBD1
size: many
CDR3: CATQGVPHEQYF
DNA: TGTGCCACCCAGGGGGTTCCCCACGAGCAGTACTTC

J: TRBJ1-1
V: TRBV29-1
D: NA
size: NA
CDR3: CSVEDRRVGANTEAFF
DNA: TGCAGCGTTGAAGATCGGAGGGTTGGGGCGAACACTGAAGCTTTCTTT

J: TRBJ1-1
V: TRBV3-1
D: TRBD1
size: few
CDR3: CASSQPQGARTEAFF
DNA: TGTGCCAGCAGCCAACCACAGGGGGCGCGAACTGAAGCTTTCTTT